A few counts support the clone carrying this TCR beta chain. Its antigen remains unidentified. The junction does not match germline at one end; this may be a read error. TCRdb analysed the 5' RACE reads with MiXCR anew, one entry per CDR3 protein. The profile covers about 560,000 distinct CDR3 sequences, with about a fifth appearing a single time and around 7.7% taken by the ten largest. The data stem from a study of T-cell memory formation after mild COVID-19. Turning to the study itself: Largely, TCR clusters stayed within a single donor.

Germline-derived CDR1 and CDR2 are MNHNY and SVGAGI (reference sequence). This CDR3 has 14 residues. Study results and limitations: Clones that contracted clustered mainly in CM and EM if CD4+ and in EMRA if CD8+. There was no confirmation that second-wave clones peaking on day 37 were SARS-CoV-2 specific.

The TCR comes from an adult woman who had mild COVID-19 (a few samples of this study predate the infection). Cell type and time point are not known. The sample was PBMCs or a T cell subset sorted from them (not recorded which). The V and J genes are TRBV6-6 and TRBJ2-7; 9 bases match TRBD1. As DNA, the CDR3 is TGTGCCAGCAGTGACAGGGGGGGACGCTACGGGCAGTACTTC. It encodes CASSDRGGRYGQYF.